A selection of T cell receptor beta chains follows, all from one sample in a study of blood T cell repertoires in COVID-19. Using immunoSEQ multiplex PCR, the repertoire was profiled, and TCRdb retains in-frame clones only, with some absent. Of fewer than 75,000 clones listed, around nine tenths are singletons. Material: peripheral blood. The receptors come from a man aged 70 or older with acute or convalescent COVID-19. Each CDR3 is given with its conserved first and last residue. The D gene is left open where the match is weak. Not every row has a clone size; where given, it reads once, few, many or a size class.

v_gene	abundance	d_gene	j_gene	len	CDR3aa	CDR3nt
TRBV5-1	-	TRBD1	TRBJ1-1	16	CASSFGQGTMNTEAFF	TGCGCCAGCAGCTTCGGACAGGGCACTATGAACACTGAAGCTTTCTTT
TRBV10-3	-	-	TRBJ1-5	15	CAISDGRLPNQPQHF	TGTGCCATCAGTGATGGCAGATTACCGAATCAGCCCCAGCATTTT
TRBV27	-	-	TRBJ1-4	15	CASSATTALSEKLFF	TGTGCCAGCAGTGCAACGACAGCCCTTAGTGAAAAACTGTTTTTT
TRBV7-3	-	TRBD1	TRBJ2-3	16	CASSPGTGASTDTQYF	TGTGCCAGCAGCCCCGGGACAGGGGCCTCCACAGATACGCAGTATTTT
TRBV18	-	-	TRBJ1-4	17	CASSPRGTELRNEKLFF	TGTGCCAGCTCACCACGGGGGACTGAACTTCGTAATGAAAAACTGTTTTTT
TRBV5-1	-	-	TRBJ1-2	13	CASSIDSLYGYTF	TGCGCCAGCAGCATTGACAGCCTCTATGGCTACACCTTC
TRBV14	-	-	TRBJ1-2	15	CASSSGQRVDYGYTF	TGTGCCAGCAGTTCGGGACAACGAGTCGACTATGGCTACACCTTC
TRBV10-2	once	TRBD1	TRBJ2-2	14	CASRDRTNTGELFF	TGCGCCAGCAGGGACAGGACGAACACCGGGGAGCTGTTTTTT
TRBV6-5	once	TRBD1	TRBJ1-1	14	CASRGQQTSTEAFF	TGTGCCAGCAGGGGACAGCAGACCTCGACTGAAGCTTTCTTT
TRBV3-1/TRBV3-2	-	-	TRBJ1-2	12	CASSQVGAGYTF	TGTGCCAGCAGCCAAGTAGGGGCTGGCTACACCTTC
TRBV30	-	TRBD1	TRBJ1-1	12	CAWNRGGTEAFF	TGTGCCTGGAACAGGGGTGGTACTGAAGCTTTCTTT
TRBV4-2	once	-	TRBJ1-2	15	CASSQDQGRLYGYTF	TGTGCCAGCAGCCAAGATCAAGGCAGGCTCTATGGCTACACCTTC
TRBV19	few	-	TRBJ1-2	16	CASRRTLLQRGYGYTF	TGTGCCAGTAGACGAACCCTCCTCCAGCGGGGCTATGGCTACACCTTC
TRBV6-5	once	TRBD1	TRBJ1-3	14	CASSSDRGGNTIYF	TGTGCCAGCAGTAGCGACAGGGGAGGAAACACCATATATTTT
TRBV5-1	-	TRBD1	TRBJ2-7	15	CASSLPPGQGTEQYF	TGCGCCAGCAGCTTGCCCCCGGGACAGGGTACCGAGCAGTACTTC
TRBV5-4	-	TRBD1	TRBJ2-5	14	CASSFRQGEETQYF	TGTGCCAGCAGCTTTCGACAGGGGGAAGAGACCCAGTACTTC
TRBV4-1	-	-	TRBJ1-1	16	CASSPQGGDMNTEAFF	TGCGCCAGCAGCCCTCAGGGAGGGGATATGAACACTGAAGCTTTCTTT
TRBV3-1/TRBV3-2	few	-	TRBJ1-6	13	CASSAGLNSPLHF	TGTGCCAGCAGCGCGGGGCTTAATTCACCCCTCCACTTT
TRBV21-1	-	-	TRBJ1-5	17	CASSIGTGEYSNQPQHF	TGTGCCAGCAGCATCGGGACAGGAGAATATAGCAATCAGCCCCAGCATTTT
TRBV7-2	-	-	TRBJ1-4	17	CASSLNRVGLTNEKLFF	TGTGCCAGCAGCTTAAACAGGGTCGGTCTAACTAATGAAAAACTGTTTTTT
TRBV11-2	once	-	TRBJ2-1	15	CASSWDSGSYNEQFF	TGTGCCAGCAGCTGGGACTCCGGGTCCTACAATGAGCAGTTCTTC
TRBV21-1	-	-	TRBJ2-5	13	CASSKRQSETQYF	TGTGCCAGCAGCAAACGCCAGTCAGAGACCCAGTACTTC
TRBV5-6	-	TRBD2	TRBJ2-1	16	CASSFRTSGGHNEQFF	TGTGCCAGCAGCTTCCGGACTAGCGGGGGTCACAATGAGCAGTTCTTC
TRBV10-1	-	-	TRBJ2-7	14	CASGEGGFSYEQYF	TGCGCCAGCGGGGAGGGGGGGTTCTCCTACGAGCAGTACTTC
TRBV11-1	-	-	TRBJ2-2	15	CASRPGLLNTGELFF	TGTGCCAGCAGGCCAGGCCTACTCAACACCGGGGAGCTGTTTTTT
TRBV7-9	-	TRBD2	TRBJ2-7	15	CASFGGSGGPYEQYF	TGTGCCAGCTTTGGGGGTAGCGGGGGCCCCTACGAGCAGTACTTC
TRBV9	-	TRBD2	TRBJ2-5	14	CASSEAGYQETQYF	TGTGCCAGCTCAGAAGCGGGGTACCAAGAGACCCAGTACTTC
TRBV24-1	-	TRBD1	TRBJ2-3	15	CATSDFRDRSDTQYF	TGTGCCACCAGTGACTTCCGGGACAGATCAGATACGCAGTATTTT
TRBV5-1	-	-	TRBJ1-1	15	CASSLGRAANTEAFF	TGCGCCAGCAGCTTGGGGAGGGCAGCGAACACTGAAGCTTTCTTT
TRBV27	-	-	TRBJ2-3	17	CASSLLGATDNTDTQYF	TGTGCCAGCAGTTTACTAGGGGCCACCGACAACACAGATACGCAGTATTTT
TRBV9	few	-	TRBJ2-4	16	CASSVADQGAKNIQYF	TGTGCCAGCAGCGTAGCGGATCAGGGAGCCAAAAACATTCAGTACTTC
TRBV6-5	-	-	TRBJ2-2	15	CASSPRQSNTGELFF	TGTGCCAGCAGCCCCCGACAGTCGAACACCGGGGAGCTGTTTTTT
TRBV18	-	-	TRBJ2-1	13	CASSPLGGNEQFF	TGTGCCAGCTCACCCCTCGGGGGCAATGAGCAGTTCTTC
TRBV19	-	-	TRBJ2-3	15	CASTPRTPGADTQYF	TGTGCCAGTACACCTAGGACGCCCGGGGCAGATACGCAGTATTTT
TRBV5-4	-	-	TRBJ2-5	14	CASSRDTRQETQYF	TGTGCCAGCAGCCGGGACACCCGACAAGAGACCCAGTACTTC
TRBV4-3	-	TRBD1	TRBJ2-1	15	CASSQDRGPYNEQFF	TGCGCCAGCAGCCAAGACAGGGGGCCCTACAATGAGCAGTTCTTC
TRBV5-4	once	TRBD1	TRBJ1-1	16	CASSFLQGGGRTEAFF	TGTGCCAGCAGCTTTTTACAGGGGGGAGGGAGGACTGAAGCTTTCTTT
TRBV6-5	-	-	TRBJ2-1	15	CASSSPRGSDNEQFF	TGTGCCAGCAGCTCTCCAAGAGGGAGCGACAATGAGCAGTTCTTC
TRBV3-1/TRBV3-2	few	-	TRBJ2-1	18	CASSQDPPSSLTYNEQFF	TGTGCCAGCAGCCAAGATCCCCCCAGTTCTTTAACCTACAATGAGCAGTTCTTC
TRBV7-2	-	TRBD1	TRBJ1-1	14	CASSLGSGGIAAFF	TGTGCCAGCAGCTTAGGGTCAGGGGGCATAGCAGCTTTCTTT
TRBV28	-	TRBD2	TRBJ2-5	16	CASSLSSGGAGETQYF	TGTGCCAGCAGTTTGAGTAGCGGGGGGGCCGGTGAGACCCAGTACTTC
TRBV9	-	-	TRBJ2-1	16	CASSVRGGGGHNEQFF	TGTGCCAGCAGCGTGAGGGGGGGCGGAGGACACAATGAGCAGTTCTTC
TRBV9	-	-	TRBJ2-5	12	CASIQARVPQYF	TGTGCCAGCATCCAAGCCCGGGTTCCCCAGTACTTC
TRBV10-3	-	-	TRBJ1-5	14	CAISVEGGNQPQHF	TGTGCCATCAGTGTGGAGGGAGGCAATCAGCCCCAGCATTTT
TRBV7-9	-	TRBD2	TRBJ2-1	14	CASSLASGADEQFF	TGTGCCAGCAGCTTAGCCAGCGGGGCGGATGAGCAGTTCTTC
TRBV10-3	-	-	TRBJ1-6	14	CAIRETFYNSPLHF	TGTGCCATCAGGGAGACATTTTATAATTCACCCCTCCACTTT
TRBV4-1	-	-	TRBJ1-1	15	CASSQDPLGPSEAFF	TGCGCCAGCAGCCAAGATCCCTTGGGCCCCTCTGAAGCTTTCTTT
TRBV30	-	-	TRBJ1-6	14	CAWKRFGSESPLHF	TGTGCCTGGAAGAGGTTTGGGTCAGAATCACCCCTCCACTTT